This T cell receptor beta chain was documented in a study of blood T cell repertoires in COVID-19. Overall study: COVID-19 samples collected from the United States, Italy and Spain covered acute and convalescent phases. T cells, B-cell-depleted T cells, or PBMCs supplied cDNA or gDNA.

Germline lookup yields CDR1 SGDLS and CDR2 YYNGEE. The V gene lost 0 bases and the J gene lost 4 bases, with 8 bases spanning the gap. The CDR3 consists of 14 residues. As originally analysed: Amplifying reference gene primers gave estimates of nucleated cell counts. TCRdb keeps only in-frame clones here, not all; method: immunoSEQ multiplex PCR. Clone size and V and J calls were adopted from that table, with D and trimming inferred from the DNA. The sample has 150,000 to 200,000 clones, about 85% seen once; the top ten hold 7%. J is TRBJ2-1 and V is TRBV9, with D hard to call. The TCR sequence derives from a woman of 80 years or more in a cohort sampled during active or convalescent COVID-19. The sequenced sample was peripheral blood. CDR3 nucleotides: TGTGCCAGCAGCGTAGATGGCAGTTACAATGAGCAGTTCTTC. Translating it yields CASSVDGSYNEQFF.